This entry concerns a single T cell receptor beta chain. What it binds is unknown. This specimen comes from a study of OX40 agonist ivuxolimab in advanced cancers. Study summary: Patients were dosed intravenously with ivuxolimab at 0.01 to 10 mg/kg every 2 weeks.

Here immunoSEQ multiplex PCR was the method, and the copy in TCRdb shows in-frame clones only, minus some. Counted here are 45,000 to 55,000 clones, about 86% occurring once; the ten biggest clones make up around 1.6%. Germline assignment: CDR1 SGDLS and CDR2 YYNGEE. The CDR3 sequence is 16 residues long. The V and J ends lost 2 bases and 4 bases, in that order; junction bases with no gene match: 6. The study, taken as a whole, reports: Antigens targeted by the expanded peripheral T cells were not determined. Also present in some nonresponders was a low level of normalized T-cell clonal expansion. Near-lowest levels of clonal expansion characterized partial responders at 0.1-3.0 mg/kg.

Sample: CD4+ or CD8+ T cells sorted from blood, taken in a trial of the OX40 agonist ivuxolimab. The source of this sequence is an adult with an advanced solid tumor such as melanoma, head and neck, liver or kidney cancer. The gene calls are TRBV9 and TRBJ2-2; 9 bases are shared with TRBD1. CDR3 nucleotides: TGTGCCAGCAGCGTTAGGACAGGGGTAACCACCGGGGAGCTGTTTTTT. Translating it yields CASSVRTGVTTGELFF.